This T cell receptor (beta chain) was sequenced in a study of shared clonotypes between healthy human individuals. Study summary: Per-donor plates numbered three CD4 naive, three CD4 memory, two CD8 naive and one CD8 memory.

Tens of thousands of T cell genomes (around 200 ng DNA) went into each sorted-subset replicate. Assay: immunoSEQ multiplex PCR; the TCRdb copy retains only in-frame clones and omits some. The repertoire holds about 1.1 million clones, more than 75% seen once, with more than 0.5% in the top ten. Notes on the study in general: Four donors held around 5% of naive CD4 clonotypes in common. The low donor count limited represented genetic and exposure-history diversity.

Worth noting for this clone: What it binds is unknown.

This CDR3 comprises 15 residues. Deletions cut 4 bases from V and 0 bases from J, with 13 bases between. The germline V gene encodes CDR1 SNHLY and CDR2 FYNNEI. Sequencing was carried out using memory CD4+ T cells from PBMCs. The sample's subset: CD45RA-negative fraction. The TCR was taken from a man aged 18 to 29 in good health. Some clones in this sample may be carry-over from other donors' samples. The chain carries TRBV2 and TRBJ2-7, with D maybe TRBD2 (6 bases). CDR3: CASSGSGRTSYEQYF. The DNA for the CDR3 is TGTGCCAGCAGTGGTAGCGGCCGCACCTCCTACGAGCAGTACTTC.